This TCR beta chain was sequenced during a study of identical twins. CDR3 length equals 17 residues. Germline V gene lookup returns CDR1 LGHDT and CDR2 YNNKEL (reference sequence). V was clipped by 2 bases and J by 7 bases; unmatched bases: 10. A universal primer site was created by template switching, with the cDNA bearing unique molecular identifiers. TCRdb ran MiXCR on the 5' RACE reads and lists one entry per CDR3 protein. The profile covers a few hundred thousand distinct CDR3 sequences, with about 16% appearing a single time and less than 0.5% taken by the ten largest. This clonotype came up a few times. Its antigen is currently unknown. Overall study findings and caveats: Within beta out-of-frame sequences, the excess sharing observed between twins was weaker. A lower insertion count was a feature of abundant cord blood beta clonotypes, with no such feature in memory repertoires.

The same sample was also used in a study of yellow fever vaccine responses in identical twins.

This receptor was identified in a woman aged 18-35 years in good health. What was sequenced was CD4+ T cells sorted from blood. This chain links TRBV3-1 with TRBJ2-1, with 11 bases lining up with TRBD2. The CDR3 nucleotides are TGTGCCAGCAGCCAAACCGGAGGGACTAGCGGTGGGAATGAGCAGTTCTTC. This encodes CASSQTGGTSGGNEQFF.